In its sample, the clone carrying this TCR beta chain was seen many times. Antigen unknown. The data were taken from a study of early T cells in non-severe SARS-CoV-2 infection. About the research overall: Sequenced bulk RNA came from whole blood that was unsorted, and chains were unpaired. Points from the study as a whole: There was a bias toward anti-spike CD8 responses in VDJdb matching, which missed private and CD4 specificities.

The library protocol tagged individual cDNA molecules with unique molecular identifiers. In TCRdb, the 5' RACE reads were re-called with MiXCR into one record per CDR3 protein. The repertoire holds some 87,000 distinct CDR3 sequences, 12% to 15% seen once, with around 1.5% in the top ten. V lost 6 bases and J lost 6; bases outside the gene matches: 9. The CDR3 runs to 15 residues. The chain employs TRBV12-3 or TRBV12-4 and TRBJ1-5, with 9 nucleotides matching TRBD1. This clonotype originated in an adult who was a healthcare worker with PCR-confirmed SARS-CoV-2 infection or an uninfected control (not recorded which). Sequenced input: whole blood. The CDR3 nucleotides read TGTGCCAGCAGCCCGGGACAGGGAGGGAGTCAGCCCCAGCATTTT. Translation gives CASSPGQGGSQPQHF.